The subject of this entry is one TCR beta chain. No antigen is known for it. Germline V lookup: CDR1 SQVTM, CDR2 ANQGSEA. This CDR3 is built from 11 residues. This entry belongs to a study of T cells expressing NK-cell markers. Study-level background: Each TCR beta repertoire originated in sorted T cells that were CD3+CD56+NKG2C+, CD3+CD56+NKG2C- or CD3+CD56-NKG2C+. The eight sequenced donors comprised seven who were HCMV-seropositive and one who was seronegative. Whole-study findings and limits: Dominant NKG2C+ clonotypes were found to form roughly 1.0-7.5% of CD8+ T cells in more than five donors.

The authors generated TCR beta cDNA through 5'RACE template switching with UMIs. TCRdb reprocessed the 5' RACE reads, with one entry per CDR3 protein and no DNA. With about 430,000 distinct CDR3 sequences in the sample, the ten largest clones hold 1.4%. Sequenced input: blood T cells: a sorted CD56 or NKG2C T cell subset, CD4+ or CD8+ T cells, or bulk PBMC T cells (not recorded which). The sequence derives from a woman aged 45 to 65 in good health. This chain uses TRBV29-1 with TRBJ1-1; TCRdb's D call of TRBD1 is untestable without DNA. The CDR3 sequence: CSVETGAEAFF. The entire variable domain, with the rest obtained from reference TRBV29-1 and TRBJ1-1, is as follows: SAVISQKPSRDICQRGTSLTIQCQVDSQVTMMFWYRQQPGQSLTLIATANQGSEATYESGFVIDKFPISRPNLTFSTLTVSNMSPEDSSIYLCSVETGAEAFFGQGTRLTVV.